The 30 T cell receptor beta chains given below trace back to one sample, sequenced in a study of T cell changes during pregnancy in multiple sclerosis. Sequencing was performed with immunoSEQ multiplex PCR; in TCRdb, only in-frame clones are kept and a portion is missing. The table has about 64,000 clones, around 96% seen once. Sequencing used CD8+ T cells from peripheral blood mononuclear cells, obtained after pregnancy. Source of these receptors: a female donor with multiple sclerosis, enrolled in a pregnancy study.

The chain uses TRBV6-4 and TRBJ2-1; 12 bases align to TRBD2. V trimming: 4 bases; J trimming: 7 bases; junction bases outside the gene matches: 5. The germline V gene encodes CDR1 MRHNA and CDR2 SNTAGT. CDR3 length: 15 residues. Here the CDR3 reads CASSAGLAGYNEQFF. CDR3 nucleotide sequence: TGTGCCAGCAGTGCGGGACTAGCGGGCTATAATGAGCAGTTCTTC.

The table lists this clone with a count of one. The chain employs TRBV7-9 and TRBJ2-5; 7 nucleotides agree with TRBD2. This CDR3 has 13 amino acids. V was clipped by 11 bases and J by 4 bases; unmatched bases: 10. Germline V lookup: CDR1 SEHNR, CDR2 FQNEAQ (reference sequence). The CDR3 DNA follows: TGTGCCTGGTTTCACGGGGGGACAGAGACCCAGTACTTC. Protein product: CAWFHGGTETQYF.

The rearrangement joins TRBV5-1 to TRBJ2-3; 13 bases map to TRBD2. The CDR3 loop spans 18 amino acids. Trimming took 1 base from V and 8 from J; bases not matched to a gene: 13. The V gene's germline CDR1 is SGHRS and CDR2 YFSETQ. The CDR3 reads CASSLWYPGTSGKVTQYF. As DNA, the CDR3 is TGCGCCAGCAGCTTGTGGTACCCCGGGACTAGCGGGAAGGTTACGCAGTATTTT.

This chain uses TRBV29-1 with TRBJ2-1; weak D call: TRBD1 (6 bases). The V and J ends lost 4 bases and 13 bases respectively, with 11 bases between them. Per the germline V gene, CDR1 is SQVTM and CDR2 is ANQGSEA. This CDR3 has 10 amino acids. CDR3 loop: CSVVEGVQFF. DNA of the CDR3: TGCAGCGTTGTCGAGGGGGTCCAGTTCTTC.

This chain links TRBV9 with TRBJ2-1; 8 nucleotides match TRBD2. This CDR3 region has 15 residues. V was pared by 0 bases and J by 2 bases, with 1 base of the junction left unmatched. Looked up from germline, CDR1 is SGDLS and CDR2 is YYNGEE. In DNA form, the CDR3 reads TGTGCCAGCAGCGTAGACGGGAGGGCCTACAATGAGCAGTTCTTC. This translates into CASSVDGRAYNEQFF.

The genes are TRBV25-1 and TRBJ2-5; D is uncertain. TRBJ2-7 matches the DNA end more closely, so the J call is doubtful. The germline V gene has CDR1 MGHDK and CDR2 SYGVNS. The CDR3 runs 13 residues. The CDR3 nucleotides are TGTGCCAGCAGTGAATCCCATACCTACGAGCAGTACTTC. Translated, it gives CASSESHTYEQYF.

This clone was found once. The chain has TRBV25-1 and TRBJ2-3; D is possibly TRBD2 (5 bases). Trimming shortened V by 8 bases and J by 1 base, and 10 bases separated the two germline ends. CDR1 and CDR2 from the germline V gene are MGHDK and SYGVNS. This CDR3 spans 13 amino acids. Written as DNA, the CDR3 is TGTGCCAGCCTGGCGAGGGGCACAGATACGCAGTATTTT. It yields the protein CASLARGTDTQYF.

This chain joins TRBV25-1 and TRBJ1-2; a weak D match, TRBD1 (6 bases). CDR1 and CDR2 from the germline V gene are MGHDK and SYGVNS. V was shortened by 2 bases and J by 6 bases, with 19 bases between the two germline ends. CDR3 length: 16 residues. CDR3 DNA: TGTGCCAGCAGTGAAGAGAAGGCCAACAGGGTTCATGGCTACACCTTC. Protein: CASSEEKANRVHGYTF.

The rearrangement links TRBV6-1 to TRBJ2-2, with 8 positions matching TRBD1. Trimming removed 3 bases from V and 7 bases from J; junction bases left unmatched: 4. The CDR3 spans 14 residues. Germline V CDR1 and CDR2: MNHNS, SASEGT. The CDR3 protein is CASSDQGAVGELFF. CDR3 DNA sequence: TGTGCCAGCAGTGACCAGGGGGCAGTCGGGGAGCTGTTTTTT.

This chain uses TRBV9 with TRBJ2-1; perhaps TRBD2 as D (5 bases). The ends were cut back, 3 bases at V and 7 bases at J, with 11 bases in the middle. This CDR3 region has 13 residues. Per the germline V gene, CDR1 is SGDLS and CDR2 is YYNGEE. The CDR3 DNA reads TGTGCCAGCAGCGAGCGGACTCGGAATGAGCAGTTCTTC. Translated, it gives CASSERTRNEQFF.

CDR3 bases: TGTGCCATCAGTGATACTCCGGGACAGGGGAACTATGGCTACACCTTC. Translation gives CAISDTPGQGNYGYTF. V gene TRBV10-3 combines with J gene TRBJ1-2; 10 nucleotides agree with TRBD1. V trimming: 3 bases; J trimming: 2 bases; junction bases outside the gene matches: 6. The CDR3 runs to 16 residues. CDR1 ENHRY and CDR2 SYGVKD come from the germline V gene.

V gene TRBV7-8 combines with J gene TRBJ2-2; 11 bases align to TRBD2. The CDR3 has 16 amino acids. CDR1 is SGHVS and CDR2 is FQNEAQ in the germline V gene. The junction had 6 bases not matched to a gene; V was cut back by 3 bases and J by 6 bases. The CDR3 here is CASSLGIAGGPGELFF. DNA for the CDR3: TGTGCCAGCAGCTTGGGGATAGCGGGAGGGCCCGGGGAGCTGTTTTTT.

V and J are TRBV6-1 and TRBJ2-1, with D maybe TRBD2 (5 bases). Germline loops: CDR1 MNHNS, CDR2 SASEGT. There are 16 residues in the CDR3. V was pared by 0 bases and J by 3 bases, with 12 bases between. CDR3 nucleotide sequence: TGTGCCAGCAGTGAAGCGCGGGTTCTAGGCTACAATGAGCAGTTCTTC. Translating it yields CASSEARVLGYNEQFF.

The CDR3 here is CASRQGESSYEQYF. The CDR3 DNA reads TGTGCCAGCAGACAGGGAGAGAGCTCCTACGAGCAGTACTTC. The rearrangement uses TRBV7-6 and TRBJ2-7, with D perhaps TRBD1 (6 bases). The CDR3 runs 14 residues. V dropped 6 bases and J dropped 0 bases, with 12 bases sitting between them. Germline CDR1 SGHVS, CDR2 FNYEAQ.

The chain couples TRBV9 to TRBJ1-2; no firm D call. Germline lookup yields CDR1 SGDLS and CDR2 YYNGEE. The CDR3 extends over 13 amino acids. V dropped 0 bases and J dropped 5 bases, with 8 bases sitting between them. Written as DNA, the CDR3 is TGTGCCAGCAGCGTAGGCGGGGATTATGGCTACACCTTC. Protein sequence: CASSVGGDYGYTF. Combining the CDR3 with reference TRBV9 and TRBJ1-2 gives the whole variable domain DSGVTQTPKHLITATGQRVTLRCSPRSGDLSVYWYQQSLDQGLQFLIQYYNGEERAKGNILERFSAQQFPDLHSELNLSSLELGDSALYFCASSVGGDYGYTFGSGTRLTVV.

This chain joins TRBV28 and TRBJ2-7, with 7 bases aligning to TRBD1. The germline V gene encodes CDR1 MDHEN and CDR2 SYDVKM. Trimming at V came to 5 bases and at J to 2 bases, leaving 6 bases not matched to a gene. This CDR3 comprises 14 residues. Here the CDR3 reads CASSLLQGTYEQYF. DNA of the CDR3: TGTGCCAGCAGTCTACTACAGGGGACCTACGAGCAGTACTTC.

The J gene is TRBJ2-1, the V gene TRBV5-6, with 9 bases identical to TRBD1. Germline CDR1 reads SGHDT; CDR2 reads YYEEEE. J gave up 7 bases and V 4 bases, and 9 bases lay outside the gene matches. The CDR3 contains 15 residues. CDR3 amino acids: CASSLEGTGSNEQFF. CDR3 sequence (DNA): TGTGCCAGCAGCCTTGAGGGGACAGGGTCAAATGAGCAGTTCTTC.

This clone has only a few counts. V and J are TRBV2 and TRBJ1-4; 10 nucleotides match TRBD1. The ends lost 4 bases at V and 6 bases at J; junction bases unmatched: 11. Germline CDR1 is SNHLY and CDR2 is FYNNEI. The CDR3 is made up of 17 amino acids. The CDR3 region is CASSGTRAGTGDEKLFF. The CDR3 nucleotides are TGTGCCAGCAGTGGAACTAGAGCCGGGACAGGGGATGAAAAACTGTTTTTT.

The chain recombines TRBV18 with TRBJ1-4; D is uncertain. The germline V gene has CDR1 KGHSH and CDR2 LQKENI. The V end was cut by 3 bases, the J end by 7 bases, with 18 bases between. CDR3 length: 16 residues. This chain's CDR3 is CASSPYRGRRGEKLFF. CDR3 nucleotide sequence: TGTGCCAGCTCACCCTATCGGGGAAGGAGAGGTGAAAAACTGTTTTTT.

V is TRBV21-1 and J is TRBJ1-3; the table's D gene call, TRBD1, was not cross checked with the DNA. TRBV21-1 counts as a pseudogene. The CDR3 covers 16 residues. The CDR3 spells CASSPLGRTSGNTIYF. The CDR3 DNA sequence: TGTGCCAGCAGCCCCCTGGGAAGGACATCTGGAAACACCATATATTTT.

This clone was observed a few times. The chain couples TRBV6-6 to TRBJ2-7; 13 nucleotides agree with TRBD2. Germline V gene lookup returns CDR1 MNHNY and CDR2 SVGAGI (reference sequence). The CDR3 loop spans 14 amino acids. V shed 5 bases and J 2 bases; nucleotides not matched to a gene: 0. CDR3 nucleotides: TGTGCCAGCAGTACTAGCGGGAGGGCCTACGAGCAGTACTTC. It yields the protein CASSTSGRAYEQYF.

This chain connects TRBV27 to TRBJ2-7; perhaps TRBD1 as D (5 bases). The CDR3 has 12 amino acids. V was pared by 5 bases and J by 6 bases, with 11 bases between. Per the germline V gene, CDR1 is MNHEY and CDR2 is SMNVEV (reference sequence). The CDR3 bases are TGTGCCAGCAGTCCAGGGTTCCGCGAGCAGTACTTC. Translation: CASSPGFREQYF.

This clone was counted once. The chain employs TRBV30 and TRBJ2-2; D possibly corresponds to TRBD2 (5 bases). Germline assignment: CDR1 GTSNPN and CDR2 SVGIG (reference sequence). Trimming removed 2 bases from V and 5 bases from J, with 6 bases in between. The CDR3 runs 12 residues. CDR3 protein: CAWSSGTGELFF. In nucleotides, the CDR3 is TGTGCCTGGAGTTCGGGAACCGGGGAGCTGTTTTTT.

The genes are TRBV9 and TRBJ2-3, with D maybe TRBD2 (5 bases). Trimming took off 8 bases at V and 5 bases at J, with 6 bases between the two ends. The CDR3 length is 10 residues. Germline lookup yields CDR1 SGDLS and CDR2 YYNGEE. CDR3 in DNA: TGTGCCAGACGGGGAGATACGCAGTATTTT. It specifies CARRGDTQYF.

This rearrangement joins TRBV7-9 to TRBJ1-1, with D possibly TRBD1 on 5 matching bases. Germline V lookup: CDR1 SEHNR, CDR2 FQNEAQ (reference sequence). Trimming cost V 0 bases and J 0 bases, with 8 bases left between them. The CDR3 extends over 15 amino acids. The CDR3: CASSLAQGVNTEAFF. CDR3 bases: TGTGCCAGCAGCTTAGCGCAGGGCGTGAACACTGAAGCTTTCTTT.

This chain uses TRBV5-6 with TRBJ1-3, with D tentatively TRBD1 (6 bases). CDR3 length: 14 amino acids. V was shortened by 4 bases and J by 4 bases, with 12 bases between the two germline ends. Germline V CDR1 and CDR2: SGHDT, YYEEEE. The CDR3 coding sequence is TGTGCCAGCAGCCAGGGGAATGCAGGAAACACCATATATTTT. Its protein is CASSQGNAGNTIYF.

The rearrangement joins TRBV28 to TRBJ2-1, with a tentative D call TRBD2 (6 bases). The CDR3 runs 15 residues. The germline V gene encodes CDR1 MDHEN and CDR2 SYDVKM. V lost 2 bases and J 4 bases, leaving 12 bases between the germline ends. The CDR3 DNA sequence: TGTGCCAGCAGTTTAGGGCGGGACCCTTACAATGAGCAGTTCTTC. It specifies CASSLGRDPYNEQFF.

This clone was counted only a few times. The J gene is TRBJ1-1, the V gene TRBV13; 9 bases are shared with TRBD1. CDR3 length: 16 amino acids. V gave up 5 bases and J gave up 0 bases; unmatched junction bases: 7. CDR1 is PRHDT and CDR2 is FYEKMQ in the germline V gene (reference sequence). CDR3 region: CASSLGTGLLNTEAFF. In nucleotides, the CDR3 is TGTGCCAGCAGCCTCGGGACAGGGCTTCTGAACACTGAAGCTTTCTTT.

CDR3: CASSFGTGEGGNTIYF. The CDR3 nucleotides read TGTGCCAGCAGCTTTGGTACAGGGGAAGGTGGAAACACCATATATTTT. The V call is TRBV5-8, the J call TRBJ1-3, with 7 nucleotides matching TRBD1. Germline trimming cut 2 bases from V and 3 bases from J; bases unmatched to any gene: 8. The CDR3 totals 16 residues. Per germline, CDR1 SGHTS and CDR2 YDEGEE.

J is TRBJ2-7 and V is TRBV4-3; 9 bases agree with TRBD1. Germline V gives CDR1 LGHNA, CDR2 YSLEER. The CDR3 has 16 residues. Unmatched junction bases numbered 9, after V lost 2 bases and J lost 4 bases. CDR3 protein: CASSQTPRDRVYEQYF. The CDR3 DNA follows: TGCGCCAGCAGCCAAACACCTCGGGACAGGGTGTACGAGCAGTACTTC.